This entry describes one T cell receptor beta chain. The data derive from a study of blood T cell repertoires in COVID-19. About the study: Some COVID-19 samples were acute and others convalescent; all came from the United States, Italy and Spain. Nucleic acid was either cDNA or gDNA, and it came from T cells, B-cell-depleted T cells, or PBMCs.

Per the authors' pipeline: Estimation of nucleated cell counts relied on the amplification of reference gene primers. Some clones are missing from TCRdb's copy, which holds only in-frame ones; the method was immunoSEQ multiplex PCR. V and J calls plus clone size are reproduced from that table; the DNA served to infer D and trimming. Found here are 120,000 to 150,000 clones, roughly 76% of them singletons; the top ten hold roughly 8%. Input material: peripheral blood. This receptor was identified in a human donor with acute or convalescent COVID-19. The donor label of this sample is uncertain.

Here the CDR3 reads CASSLGGFGGYTF. The CDR3 DNA reads as TGTGCCAGCAGCTTGGGAGGGTTCGGGGGCTACACCTTC. J is TRBJ1-2 and V is TRBV5-6; D is uncertain. Germline V CDR1 and CDR2: SGHDT, YYEEEE. The CDR3 has 13 amino acids. V lost 0 bases to trimming and J lost 8 bases, with 11 bases between them. Supplemented by reference TRBV5-6 and TRBJ1-2, the full variable domain reads DAGVTQSPTHLIKTRGQQVTLRCSPKSGHDTVSWYQQALGQGPQFIFQYYEEEERQRGNFPDRFSGHQFPNYSSELNVNALLLGDSALYLCASSLGGFGGYTFGSGTRLTVV.